These 13 T cell receptor beta chains came from one sample sequenced in a study of PD-L1 blockade in urothelial cancer. Time point defined: pretreatment peripheral blood. Repertoires were generated with immunoSEQ multiplex PCR, while TCRdb's copy carries only in-frame clones and drops some. The profile covers about 130,000 clones, with roughly 80% appearing a single time and 2.5% to 3.5% taken by the ten largest. The specimen was PBMCs, collected around atezolizumab (anti-PD-L1) treatment. All receptors derive from a man in his fifties or sixties with urothelial cancer.

This chain joins TRBV28 and TRBJ1-2; 7 bases are shared with TRBD1. This CDR3 comprises 13 residues. Germline V lookup: CDR1 MDHEN, CDR2 SYDVKM. Germline trimming cut 6 bases from V and 7 bases from J; bases unmatched to any gene: 8. The CDR3 sequence is CASRTRDSLGYTF. The CDR3 DNA sequence: TGTGCCAGCAGAACGAGGGACAGTCTTGGCTACACCTTC.

This clone occurred a few times. The chain couples TRBV23-1 to TRBJ1-4, with TRBD1 identical over 7 bases. TRBV23-1 is noted as an ORF with a role that remains uncertain. The CDR3 loop spans 19 amino acids. Trimming took 6 bases from V and 2 from J; bases not matched to a gene: 18. The DNA for the CDR3 is TGCGCCAGCAGCATGCGAGAGGGGGCAGGGGAGGTTACTAATGAAAAACTGTTTTTT. It is translated as CASSMREGAGEVTNEKLFF.

The chain recombines TRBV19 with TRBJ1-5; D perhaps matches TRBD1 (6 bases). The CDR3 is made up of 14 amino acids. V lost 2 bases, J lost 7 bases, and 12 bases lay in between. The germline V gene has CDR1 LNHDA and CDR2 SQIVND (reference sequence). The DNA of the CDR3 is TGTGCCAGTAGTATACAGGGGTACCAGCAGCCCCAGCATTTT. This gives the protein CASSIQGYQQPQHF.

With regard to this clone: Different DNA sequences within this sample yield the same CDR3. This chain joins TRBV5-1 and TRBJ2-1; 9 bases line up with TRBD1. Germline CDR1 is SGHRS and CDR2 is YFSETQ. This CDR3 contains 15 residues. Unmatched junction bases numbered 4, after V lost 3 bases and J lost 3 bases. The CDR3 spells CASSSGTGSYNEQFF. The CDR3 DNA sequence: TGCGCCAGCAGCTCGGGGACAGGGAGCTACAATGAGCAGTTCTTC.

The chain links TRBV6-1 to TRBJ1-5; D is possibly TRBD1 (5 bases). The V end was cut by 6 bases, the J end by 0 bases, with 12 bases between. Germline loops: CDR1 MNHNS, CDR2 SASEGT. The CDR3 has 15 residues. CDR3 sequence (DNA): TGTGCCAGCAGATCACAGGTAAATAGCAATCAGCCCCAGCATTTT. Amino acids: CASRSQVNSNQPQHF.

The genes are TRBV18 and TRBJ1-1; 8 bases align to TRBD1. V dropped 3 bases and J dropped 6; count of bases not matched to a gene: 3. Germline values: CDR1 KGHSH, CDR2 LQKENI. The CDR3 is 13 residues long. The CDR3 nucleotides read TGTGCCAGCTCACCGGACAGGGCGGCTGAAGCTTTCTTT. Its protein is CASSPDRAAEAFF.

The genes are TRBV4-1 and TRBJ2-7, with TRBD2 matching 11 bases. Germline values: CDR1 MGHRA, CDR2 YSYEKL. The CDR3 contains 15 residues. Unmatched junction bases numbered 2, after V lost 0 bases and J lost 4 bases. The CDR3 DNA sequence: TGCGCCAGCAGCCAAGATCCTAGCGGGGGGTACGAGCAGTACTTC. Residues: CASSQDPSGGYEQYF.

V gene TRBV7-2 combines with J gene TRBJ1-2; possible D gene TRBD1, 5 bases. The CDR3 has 12 residues. V was cut by 6 bases and J by 8 bases, with 13 bases left in between. CDR1 is SGHTA, CDR2 FQGNSA, per germline. The CDR3 coding sequence is TGTGCCAGCAGGTCGGACATGGAGGGCTACACCTTC. Its protein product is CASRSDMEGYTF. Based on the CDR3 plus reference TRBV7-2 and TRBJ1-2, the full variable domain is GAGVSQSPSNKVTEKGKDVELRCDPISGHTALYWYRQSLGQGLEFLIYFQGNSAPDKSGLPSDRFSAERTGGSVSTLTIQRTQQEDSAVYLCASRSDMEGYTFGSGTRLTVV.

CDR3 sequence (DNA): TGTGCCAGTAGTTTTGGACTAGCGGGAGATGGCGAGCAGTACTTC. Protein sequence: CASSFGLAGDGEQYF. The chain employs TRBV19 and TRBJ2-7; 13 nucleotides line up with TRBD2. CDR1 and CDR2 (germline): LNHDA, SQIVND (reference sequence). The CDR3 is made up of 15 amino acids. J lost 6 bases, V lost 5 bases, and 7 bases had no gene match.

The genes are TRBV27 and TRBJ2-7, with 8 bases that match TRBD1. Germline CDR1 and CDR2: MNHEY and SMNVEV (reference sequence). The trim removed 6 bases at V and 6 bases at J, leaving 1 base unmatched. CDR3 size: 11 residues. CDR3 in DNA: TGTGCCAGCAGCGACAGGGGCGAGCAGTACTTC. Its protein product is CASSDRGEQYF.

The V gene is TRBV7-9, the J gene TRBJ1-2; 12 nucleotides line up with TRBD1. The germline V gene has CDR1 SEHNR and CDR2 FQNEAQ (reference sequence). V lost 5 bases to trimming and J lost 8 bases; unmatched junction nucleotides: 21. CDR3 length equals 19 residues. Here the CDR3 DNA reads TGTGCCAGCAGCACGTACTCCGGGACAGGGGGCGGAGTGGTGTACGGCTACACCTTC. As protein: CASSTYSGTGGGVVYGYTF.

The chain combines TRBV6-5 with TRBJ1-1, with D perhaps TRBD1 (6 bases). The germline CDR1 and CDR2 sequences are MNHEY and SVGAGI. With 4 bases removed from V and 7 bases from J, the gap between germline ends came to 19 bases. The CDR3 is 15 residues long. DNA for the CDR3: TGTGCCAGCAGTTCACTAAGGGGGGGGCAGGGTGAAGCTTTCTTT. Protein: CASSSLRGGQGEAFF.

In regard to this clone: The identical CDR3 is also encoded by other nucleotide sequences in the sample. The gene calls are TRBV4-1 and TRBJ1-1; the D is unclear. The CDR3 length is 14 residues. V was trimmed by 2 bases and J by 6 bases, leaving 13 bases between them. Germline CDR1 MGHRA, CDR2 YSYEKL. The CDR3 sequence: CASSQLTGRAEAFF. CDR3 sequence (DNA): TGCGCCAGCAGCCAACTGACGGGAAGGGCTGAAGCTTTCTTT.